This TCR beta chain was obtained from a study of blood T cell repertoires in COVID-19. Looking at the study overall: Some COVID-19 samples were acute and others convalescent; all came from the United States, Italy and Spain.

Germline trimming cut 5 bases from V and 5 bases from J; bases unmatched to any gene: 14. The CDR3 has 16 residues. Germline CDR1 is SGHTA and CDR2 is FQGNSA. The repertoire was sequenced with immunoSEQ multiplex PCR; TCRdb's copy has only in-frame clones and lacks some. This sample has fewer than 200,000 clones, with about 90% found just once. V is TRBV7-2 and J is TRBJ2-5; 7 nucleotides line up with TRBD2. The sequenced sample consisted of peripheral blood. The sequence was collected from a man aged 25-45 years with COVID-19, enrolled during active disease. This CDR3 is CASSPSRGGGRETQYF. For the CDR3, the DNA is TGTGCCAGCAGCCCCTCCCGCGGCGGGGGAAGGGAGACCCAGTACTTC. Using reference TRBV7-2 and TRBJ2-5 for the parts outside the CDR3, the full variable domain is GAGVSQSPSNKVTEKGKDVELRCDPISGHTALYWYRQSLGQGLEFLIYFQGNSAPDKSGLPSDRFSAERTGGSVSTLTIQRTQQEDSAVYLCASSPSRGGGRETQYFGPGTRLLVL.